This T cell receptor beta chain comes out of a study of blood T cells in healthy people across ages. The study's findings and limits: Higher diversity, along with more naive CD4+ cells, distinguished long-lived donors from aged donors.

Germline CDR1 and CDR2: SNHLY and FYNNEI. V was clipped by 6 bases and J by 2 bases, with 13 bases between them. The CDR3 contains 14 residues. Aged roughly 6 to 90, donors were systemically healthy Caucasians from Russia. Alongside a J-beta primer mix, a sample-barcoded 5' primer served in a second PCR lasting 7 to 11 cycles. In TCRdb, the 5' RACE reads were re-called with MiXCR into one record per CDR3 protein. The profile shows 750,000 or so distinct CDR3 sequences, approximately 25% of them singletons. As regards this clonotype: Its cognate antigen is unknown.

In addition, the sample was reused for a study of T cells of mothers and their children. From that paper: The sample comes from fewer than 10 healthy Caucasian donors: mothers and children. Compared with unrelated pairs, related mother-child pairs had slightly higher, non-significant overlap.

This TCR was recovered from a boy under 18 in good health. Sequences were obtained from blood. V is TRBV2 and J is TRBJ2-5; maybe TRBD2 (5 bases). CDR3 coding DNA: TGTGCCAGCAGGCCCGGGATCCTACAAGAGACCCAGTACTTC. Amino acid sequence: CASRPGILQETQYF.